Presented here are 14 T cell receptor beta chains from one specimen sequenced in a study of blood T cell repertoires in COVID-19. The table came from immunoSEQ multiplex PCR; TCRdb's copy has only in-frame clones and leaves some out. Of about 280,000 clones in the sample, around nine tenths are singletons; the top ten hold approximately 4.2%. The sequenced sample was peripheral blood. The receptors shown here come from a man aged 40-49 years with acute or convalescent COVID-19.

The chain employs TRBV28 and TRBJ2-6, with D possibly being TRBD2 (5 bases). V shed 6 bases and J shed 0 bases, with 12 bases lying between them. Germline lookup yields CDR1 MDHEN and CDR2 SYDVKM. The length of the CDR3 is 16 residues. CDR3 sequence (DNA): TGTGCCAGCAGCGGGCCGGGGTCCTCTGGGGCCAACGTCCTGACTTTC. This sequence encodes CASSGPGSSGANVLTF.

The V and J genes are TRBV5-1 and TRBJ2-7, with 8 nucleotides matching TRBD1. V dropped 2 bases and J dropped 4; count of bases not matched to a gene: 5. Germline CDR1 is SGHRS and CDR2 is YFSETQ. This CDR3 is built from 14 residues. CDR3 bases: TGCGCCAGCAGCTTTATGGACAGGGAGTACGAGCAGTACTTC. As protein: CASSFMDREYEQYF.

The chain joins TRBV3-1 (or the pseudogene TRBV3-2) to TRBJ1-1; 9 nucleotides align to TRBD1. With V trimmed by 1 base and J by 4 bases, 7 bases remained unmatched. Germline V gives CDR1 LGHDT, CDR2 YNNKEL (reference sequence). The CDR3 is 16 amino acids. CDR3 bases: TGTGCCAGCAGCCAAGTCACAGGGGGCGGAGGCACTGAAGCTTTCTTT. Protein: CASSQVTGGGGTEAFF.

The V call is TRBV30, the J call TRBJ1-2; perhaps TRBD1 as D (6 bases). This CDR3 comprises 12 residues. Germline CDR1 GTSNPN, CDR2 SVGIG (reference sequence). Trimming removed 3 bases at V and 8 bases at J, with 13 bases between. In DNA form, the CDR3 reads TGTGCCTGGAGCTGGGGGCCGGGGGGCTACACCTTC. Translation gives CAWSWGPGGYTF.

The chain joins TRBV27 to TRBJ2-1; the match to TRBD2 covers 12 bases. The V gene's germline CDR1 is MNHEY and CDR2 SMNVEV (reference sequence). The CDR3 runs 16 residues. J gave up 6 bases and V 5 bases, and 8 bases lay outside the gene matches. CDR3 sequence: CASSPWTSGVFNEQFF. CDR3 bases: TGTGCCAGCAGTCCGTGGACTAGCGGGGTTTTCAATGAGCAGTTCTTC.

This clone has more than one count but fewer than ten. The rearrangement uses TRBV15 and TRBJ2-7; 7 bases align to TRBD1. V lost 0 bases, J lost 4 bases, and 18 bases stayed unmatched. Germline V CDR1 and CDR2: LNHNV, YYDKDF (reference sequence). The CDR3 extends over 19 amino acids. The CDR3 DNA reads TGTGCCACCAGCAGAGATTTTCGGGCAGGGGGAAAAAAAGCGTACGAGCAGTACTTC. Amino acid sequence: CATSRDFRAGGKKAYEQYF.

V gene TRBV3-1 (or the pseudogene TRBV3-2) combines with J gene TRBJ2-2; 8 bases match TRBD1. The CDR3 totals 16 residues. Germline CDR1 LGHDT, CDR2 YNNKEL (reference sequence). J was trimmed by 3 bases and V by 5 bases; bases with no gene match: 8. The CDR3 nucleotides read TGTGCCAGCAGCATCCGGACAGGGATACACACCGGGGAGCTGTTTTTT. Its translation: CASSIRTGIHTGELFF.

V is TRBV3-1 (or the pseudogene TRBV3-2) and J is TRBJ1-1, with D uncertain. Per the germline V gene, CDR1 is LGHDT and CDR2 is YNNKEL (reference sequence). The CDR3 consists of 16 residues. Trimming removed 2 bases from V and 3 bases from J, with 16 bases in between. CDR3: CASSQSRAGVDTEAFF. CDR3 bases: TGTGCCAGCAGCCAAAGTAGGGCCGGGGTGGACACTGAAGCTTTCTTT.

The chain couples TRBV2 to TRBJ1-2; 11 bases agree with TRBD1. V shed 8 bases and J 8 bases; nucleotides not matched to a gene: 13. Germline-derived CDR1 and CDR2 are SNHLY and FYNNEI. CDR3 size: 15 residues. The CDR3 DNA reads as TGTGCCAGCCCGGGACAGGGGGTGACACTTGGAGGCTACACCTTC. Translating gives CASPGQGVTLGGYTF.

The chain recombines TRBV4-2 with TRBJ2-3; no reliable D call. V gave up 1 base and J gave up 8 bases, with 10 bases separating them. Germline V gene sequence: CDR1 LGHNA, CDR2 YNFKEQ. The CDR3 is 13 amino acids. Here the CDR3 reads CASSQVTAGTQYF. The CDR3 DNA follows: TGTGCCAGCAGCCAAGTGACGGCAGGTACGCAGTATTTT.

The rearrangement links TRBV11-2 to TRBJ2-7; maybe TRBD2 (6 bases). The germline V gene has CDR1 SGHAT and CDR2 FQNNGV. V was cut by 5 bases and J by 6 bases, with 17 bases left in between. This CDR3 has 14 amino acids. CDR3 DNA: TGTGCCAGCAGCGAAAGGGCGGGGCAGGGCGAGCAGTACTTC. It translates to CASSERAGQGEQYF.

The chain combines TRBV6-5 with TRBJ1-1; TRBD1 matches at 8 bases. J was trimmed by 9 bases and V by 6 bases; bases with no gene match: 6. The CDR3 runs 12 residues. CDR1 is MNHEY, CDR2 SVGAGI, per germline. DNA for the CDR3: TGTGCCAGCAGCCGTGACAGGGGTAAAGCTTTCTTT. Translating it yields CASSRDRGKAFF.

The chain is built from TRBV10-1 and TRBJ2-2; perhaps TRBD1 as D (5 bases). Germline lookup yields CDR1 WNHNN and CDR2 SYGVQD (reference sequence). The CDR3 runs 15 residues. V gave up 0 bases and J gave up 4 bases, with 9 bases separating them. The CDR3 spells CASSESRASTGELFF. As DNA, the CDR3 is TGCGCCAGCAGTGAGTCCAGGGCTTCCACCGGGGAGCTGTTTTTT.

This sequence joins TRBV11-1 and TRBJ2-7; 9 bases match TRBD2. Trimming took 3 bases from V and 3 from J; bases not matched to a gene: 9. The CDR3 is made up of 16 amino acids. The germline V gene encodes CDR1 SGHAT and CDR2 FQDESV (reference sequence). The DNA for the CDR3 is TGTGCCAGCAGCTTTCAAGGGGGACTAGCAGGCTACGAGCAGTACTTC. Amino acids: CASSFQGGLAGYEQYF.